This T cell receptor beta chain was identified during a study of blood T cell repertoires in COVID-19. Study information: T cells, B-cell-depleted T cells, or PBMCs provided the cDNA or gDNA that served as material.

Original processing notes: Reference gene primer amplification gave nucleated cell count estimates. Profiled with immunoSEQ multiplex PCR; TCRdb holds only in-frame clones, not every one. V, J and clone size are taken as reported in that table, and D and trimming were inferred from the DNA itself. Of 130,000 to 150,000 clones in the sample, roughly 88% were seen once. CDR1 is LGHDT, CDR2 YNNKEL, per germline (reference sequence). This CDR3 contains 15 residues. The V gene end was trimmed by 3 bases and the J gene end by 8 bases; junction bases not matched to a gene: 5. The gene calls are TRBV3-1 (or the pseudogene TRBV3-2) and TRBJ2-1; the match to TRBD2 covers 12 bases. The receptor's source is a man in his 70s with acute or convalescent COVID-19. Sample: peripheral blood. For the CDR3, the DNA is TGTGCCAGCAGCCACCCTAGCGGGGGGGCGGATGAGCAGTTCTTC. It encodes CASSHPSGGADEQFF.